This entry lists 10 T cell receptor beta chains sequenced from one sample in a study of blood T cell repertoires in COVID-19. Clones were read by immunoSEQ multiplex PCR, and TCRdb kept only the in-frame ones, dropping some. The table lists 400,000 to 450,000 clones, around 87% of them singletons. The specimen sequenced was PBMCs or T cells enriched from blood (not recorded which). The receptor source for this set is a man younger than 40 who had recovered from COVID-19.

The chain employs TRBV5-6 and TRBJ2-7; TRBD1 agrees at 11 bases. CDR3 length: 15 residues. The V gene end was trimmed by 7 bases and the J gene end by 7 bases; junction bases not matched to a gene: 13. CDR1 and CDR2 (germline): SGHDT, YYEEEE. CDR3 in DNA: TGTGCCAGCCGTCCCGGGACAGGGGGACCAGTGGAGCAGTACTTC. This encodes CASRPGTGGPVEQYF. The full variable domain, completed using reference TRBV5-6 and TRBJ2-7, is DAGVTQSPTHLIKTRGQQVTLRCSPKSGHDTVSWYQQALGQGPQFIFQYYEEEERQRGNFPDRFSGHQFPNYSSELNVNALLLGDSALYLCASRPGTGGPVEQYFGPGTRLTVT.

The chain employs TRBV27 and TRBJ2-3; D might be TRBD2 (5 bases). The CDR3 has 15 amino acids. V was clipped by 5 bases and J by 4 bases, with 16 bases between them. CDR1 and CDR2 from the germline V gene are MNHEY and SMNVEV (reference sequence). The DNA for the CDR3 is TGTGCCAGCAGTCCCCTGGGGTGGGGAGCAGATACGCAGTATTTT. Translated: CASSPLGWGADTQYF.

The table lists this clone with a count of one. The CDR3 here is CASSQQPGHQYEQYF. DNA of the CDR3: TGTGCCAGCAGCCAACAACCGGGACACCAGTACGAGCAGTACTTC. The chain links TRBV4-2 to TRBJ2-7, with TRBD1 as a possible D gene (6 bases). The CDR3 covers 15 residues. Germline V gene data show CDR1 as LGHNA and CDR2 as YNFKEQ. Trimming took off 2 bases at V and 4 bases at J, with 15 bases between the two ends.

This chain joins TRBV11-2 and TRBJ1-3; 7 bases are shared with TRBD1. Trimming at V came to 0 bases and at J to 2 bases, leaving 1 base not matched to a gene. Germline CDR1 SGHAT, CDR2 FQNNGV. The CDR3 is 15 amino acids. CDR3 DNA: TGTGCCAGCAGCTTAGAGGGGACAGCTGGAAACACCATATATTTT. Its translation is CASSLEGTAGNTIYF.

The V gene is TRBV5-1, the J gene TRBJ2-1, with 10 nucleotides matching TRBD2. Germline trimming cut 7 bases from V and 3 bases from J; bases unmatched to any gene: 4. CDR3 length: 14 residues. Germline assignment: CDR1 SGHRS and CDR2 YFSETQ. CDR3 in amino acids: CASSTSGHYNEQFF. CDR3 DNA: TGCGCCAGCTCGACTAGCGGGCACTACAATGAGCAGTTCTTC.

V gene TRBV7-3 combines with J gene TRBJ2-2; 7 bases align to TRBD1. Germline CDR1 and CDR2: SGHTA and FQGTGA. This CDR3 is 15 amino acids long. V shed 2 bases and J 3 bases; nucleotides not matched to a gene: 3. DNA of the CDR3: TGTGCCAGCAGCTTACGCCAGGGGGACACCGGGGAGCTGTTTTTT. Amino acid sequence: CASSLRQGDTGELFF.

In its sample, this clone was seen many times. This rearrangement joins TRBV4-1 to TRBJ1-4, with a weak D call TRBD1 (5 bases). V lost 4 bases, J lost 4 bases, and 10 bases lay in between. The CDR3 covers 14 residues. Per the germline V gene, CDR1 is MGHRA and CDR2 is YSYEKL. CDR3 region: CASSPRTLNEKLFF. The CDR3, as DNA: TGCGCCAGCAGCCCCCGGACACTTAATGAAAAACTGTTTTTT.

The rearrangement links TRBV14 to TRBJ2-1; D is undetermined. The CDR3 is 13 amino acids. Germline-derived CDR1 and CDR2 are SGHDN and FVKESK. Trimming removed 0 bases from V and 10 bases from J, with 10 bases in between. This CDR3 reads CASSQESAREQFF. CDR3 bases: TGTGCCAGCAGCCAAGAAAGCGCGAGAGAGCAGTTCTTC.

The chain carries TRBV28 and TRBJ2-2; possibly TRBD2 for D (5 bases). The CDR3 totals 14 residues. Trimming took off 6 bases at V and 5 bases at J, with 13 bases between the two ends. Germline V gene sequence: CDR1 MDHEN, CDR2 SYDVKM. The CDR3 sequence: CASRRSGGTGELFF. The DNA of the CDR3 is TGTGCCAGCAGGCGCAGTGGAGGAACCGGGGAGCTGTTTTTT.

The chain links TRBV4-1 to TRBJ2-3, with a weak D call TRBD2 (6 bases). Looked up from germline, CDR1 is MGHRA and CDR2 is YSYEKL. V lost 4 bases and J lost 1, with 15 bases in between. The CDR3 loop spans 16 amino acids. DNA for the CDR3: TGCGCCAGCAGCCCAGGGTACGGCGGGGGCACAGATACGCAGTATTTT. Translation: CASSPGYGGGTDTQYF.